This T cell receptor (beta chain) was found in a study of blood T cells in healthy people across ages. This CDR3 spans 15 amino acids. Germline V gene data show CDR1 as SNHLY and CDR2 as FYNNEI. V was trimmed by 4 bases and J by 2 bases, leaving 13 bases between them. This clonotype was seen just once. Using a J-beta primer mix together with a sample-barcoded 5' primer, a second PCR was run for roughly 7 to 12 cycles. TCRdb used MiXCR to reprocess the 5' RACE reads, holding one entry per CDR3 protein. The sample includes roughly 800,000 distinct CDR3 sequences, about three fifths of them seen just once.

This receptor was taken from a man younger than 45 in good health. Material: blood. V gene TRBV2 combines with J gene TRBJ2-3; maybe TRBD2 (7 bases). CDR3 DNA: TGTGCCAGCAGTGGGGGGGGCGGCTACACAGATACGCAGTATTTT. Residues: CASSGGGGYTDTQYF.